Listed here are 28 T cell receptor beta chains from one sample, sequenced in a study of blood T cell repertoires in COVID-19. Assay used: immunoSEQ multiplex PCR; TCRdb lists only in-frame clones, some missing. The table includes some 160,000 clones, roughly 85% detected once. Sequenced sample: PBMCs or T cells enriched from blood (not recorded which). These receptors all come from a woman in her 70s in a cohort exposed to, infected with or recovered from COVID-19 (not recorded which).

The CDR3 DNA sequence: TGTGCCAGCAGCTCGAACAGGGTGCAGGAGACCCAGTACTTC. Translation: CASSSNRVQETQYF. The rearrangement joins TRBV11-2 to TRBJ2-5; D perhaps matches TRBD1 (6 bases). V gave up 4 bases and J gave up 5 bases, with 14 bases separating them. The CDR3 has 14 amino acids. The V gene's germline CDR1 is SGHAT and CDR2 FQNNGV.

V and J are TRBV5-4 and TRBJ1-2; D is perhaps TRBD1 (5 bases). The CDR3 is 12 residues long. Germline V gene sequence: CDR1 SGHNT, CDR2 YYREEE (reference sequence). V was clipped by 4 bases and J by 1 base, with 5 bases between them. The CDR3 sequence is CASSRGNYGYTF. The CDR3 coding sequence is TGTGCCAGCAGCAGGGGTAACTATGGCTACACCTTC.

This clone has a single count. This chain connects TRBV3-1 (or the pseudogene TRBV3-2) to TRBJ1-1, with D tentatively TRBD1 (6 bases). V was cut by 4 bases and J by 14 bases, with 20 bases left in between. The V gene's germline CDR1 is LGHDT and CDR2 YNNKEL (reference sequence). The CDR3 spans 13 residues. The CDR3 is CASSRSGALNNFF. CDR3 in DNA: TGTGCCAGCAGCCGGTCAGGGGCCCTGAATAACTTCTTT.

The chain recombines TRBV5-1 with TRBJ2-3; D gene uncertain. Germline CDR1 SGHRS, CDR2 YFSETQ. CDR3 length: 12 amino acids. Trimming stripped 2 bases from V and 3 bases from J, with 4 bases between. CDR3 DNA sequence: TGCGCCAGCAGCTTCGGGACAGATACGCAGTATTTT. It codes for CASSFGTDTQYF.

The gene calls are TRBV9 and TRBJ2-3, with TRBD2 matching 13 bases. Trimming removed 3 bases from V and 4 bases from J; junction bases left unmatched: 14. The CDR3 is 19 amino acids. Germline CDR1 is SGDLS and CDR2 is YYNGEE. As DNA, the CDR3 is TGTGCCAGCAGCGGTTTAACTAGCGGGAGGGCCTTTTTTGCAGATACGCAGTATTTT. It codes for CASSGLTSGRAFFADTQYF.

This clone was detected ten times or more. V usage is TRBV2 and J usage is TRBJ2-1; 16 positions match TRBD2. The germline gives CDR1 SNHLY, CDR2 FYNNEI. V was clipped by 6 bases and J by 2 bases; unmatched bases: 7. There are 18 residues in the CDR3. The CDR3 sequence: CASRILGTSGRAYNEQFF. The CDR3 nucleotides read TGTGCCAGCAGGATCCTCGGGACTAGCGGGAGGGCCTACAATGAGCAGTTCTTC.

V usage is TRBV18 and J usage is TRBJ1-5; D possibly corresponds to TRBD1 (5 bases). CDR1 KGHSH and CDR2 LQKENI come from the germline V gene. The V gene lost 3 bases and the J gene lost 4 bases, with 7 bases spanning the gap. CDR3 size: 13 residues. CDR3 residues: CASSPGGNQPQHF. As DNA, the CDR3 is TGTGCCAGCTCACCGGGGGGAAATCAGCCCCAGCATTTT.

The rearrangement joins TRBV19 to TRBJ2-5; D is uncertain. The CDR3 runs 14 residues. CDR1 LNHDA and CDR2 SQIVND come from the germline V gene (reference sequence). V was pared by 1 base and J by 2 bases, with 8 bases between. The CDR3 loop reads CASSIGAKQETQYF. CDR3 nucleotides: TGTGCCAGTAGTATAGGGGCAAAACAAGAGACCCAGTACTTC.

The V gene is TRBV15, the J gene TRBJ2-1, with 8 bases lining up with TRBD2. Germline loops: CDR1 LNHNV, CDR2 YYDKDF (reference sequence). The CDR3 is made up of 15 amino acids. V lost 0 bases to trimming and J lost 3 bases; unmatched junction nucleotides: 1. Here the CDR3 DNA reads TGTGCCACCAGCAGAGAGGCGGGAGGCTACAATGAGCAGTTCTTC. The encoded protein is CATSREAGGYNEQFF.

This chain uses TRBV5-1 with TRBJ1-2; 7 bases align to TRBD1. V gave up 0 bases and J gave up 4 bases; unmatched junction bases: 6. The germline V gene encodes CDR1 SGHRS and CDR2 YFSETQ. CDR3 size: 15 residues. The CDR3 coding sequence is TGCGCCAGCAGCTTGGCTGGGACAGCCTCCTATGGCTACACCTTC. It encodes CASSLAGTASYGYTF.

The gene calls are TRBV3-1 (or the pseudogene TRBV3-2) and TRBJ1-1; tentative D call: TRBD1 (6 bases). Germline assignment: CDR1 LGHDT and CDR2 YNNKEL (reference sequence). Trimming pared 5 bases from V and 6 bases from J, leaving 13 bases between. The CDR3 totals 13 residues. Here the CDR3 DNA reads TGTGCCAGCAGCAAGGTCCCAGGGGCTGAAGCTTTCTTT. This translates into CASSKVPGAEAFF.

This clone was seen more than once but under ten times. The J gene is TRBJ2-5, the V gene TRBV11-3, with TRBD2 identical over 14 bases. The CDR3 length is 15 residues. Germline trimming cut 6 bases from V and 4 bases from J; bases unmatched to any gene: 4. CDR1 is SGHNT and CDR2 is YENEEA in the germline V gene. The DNA for the CDR3 is TGTGCCAGCAGAGGAGGACTAGCGGGAGGAGAGACCCAGTACTTC. This translates into CASRGGLAGGETQYF.

Only a few counts were recorded for this clone. The J gene is TRBJ2-1, the V gene TRBV5-8; a weak D match, TRBD1 (7 bases). Trimming took 2 bases from V and 0 from J, leaving 12 bases between them. The CDR3 loop spans 16 amino acids. Germline CDR1 and CDR2: SGHTS and YDEGEE. The CDR3: CASSFFRGASYNEQFF. The CDR3 DNA reads as TGTGCCAGCAGCTTCTTCAGGGGGGCCTCCTACAATGAGCAGTTCTTC.

The chain is built from TRBV5-1 and TRBJ1-6, with D perhaps matching TRBD1 (5 bases). This CDR3 comprises 14 residues. CDR1 SGHRS and CDR2 YFSETQ come from the germline V gene. Trimming removed 0 bases from V and 7 bases from J, with 8 bases in between. The CDR3 DNA sequence: TGCGCCAGCAGCTTGGGACAGCCAAATTCACCCCTCCACTTT. It specifies CASSLGQPNSPLHF.

V gene TRBV18 combines with J gene TRBJ2-5; TRBD2 aligns across 13 bases. Germline assignment: CDR1 KGHSH and CDR2 LQKENI. The CDR3 runs to 15 residues. The ends lost 5 bases at V and 5 bases at J; junction bases unmatched: 5. CDR3 residues: CASSYRTSGSETQYF. DNA of the CDR3: TGTGCCAGCTCATATCGGACTAGCGGGAGTGAGACCCAGTACTTC.

Here the CDR3 DNA reads TGTGCCAGCAGGCGACAGGGAGCAGATACGCAGTATTTT. Its translation is CASRRQGADTQYF. J is TRBJ2-3 and V is TRBV6-5; TRBD1 agrees at 7 bases. The trim removed 6 bases at V and 4 bases at J, leaving 4 bases unmatched. Germline V CDR1 and CDR2: MNHEY, SVGAGI. This CDR3 has 13 amino acids.

The V gene is TRBV3-1 (or the pseudogene TRBV3-2), the J gene TRBJ1-6, with D unresolved. This CDR3 contains 15 residues. V lost 4 bases and J lost 4, with 11 bases in between. Germline-derived CDR1 and CDR2 are LGHDT and YNNKEL (reference sequence). CDR3 sequence: CASSLAGGYNSPLHF. The CDR3 coding sequence is TGTGCCAGCAGCCTAGCCGGAGGGTATAATTCACCCCTCCACTTT.

The chain links TRBV15 to TRBJ2-3; 15 nucleotides match TRBD2. Germline CDR1 is LNHNV and CDR2 is YYDKDF (reference sequence). The CDR3 sequence is 18 residues long. The ends lost 6 bases at V and 2 bases at J; junction bases unmatched: 9. The CDR3 region has the DNA TGTGCCACCAGACCACGGACTAGCGGGAGGGCCAACACAGATACGCAGTATTTT. Translated: CATRPRTSGRANTDTQYF.

This clone was observed a handful of times. The chain recombines TRBV19 with TRBJ1-1; 9 bases map to TRBD1. V lost 4 bases, J lost 1 base, and 1 base stayed unmatched. CDR3 length: 14 amino acids. Looked up from germline, CDR1 is LNHDA and CDR2 is SQIVND (reference sequence). The CDR3 sequence is CASSRDRANTEAFF. DNA for the CDR3: TGTGCCAGTAGTAGGGACAGGGCGAACACTGAAGCTTTCTTT.

The V gene is TRBV28, the J gene TRBJ2-1; the match to TRBD2 covers 7 bases. Losses at the gene ends were 8 bases for V and 0 bases for J; bases not matched to a gene: 1. Germline values: CDR1 MDHEN, CDR2 SYDVKM. The CDR3 is made up of 13 amino acids. CDR3 nucleotides: TGTGCCAGCGGCGGGAGCTCCTACAATGAGCAGTTCTTC. This codes for CASGGSSYNEQFF.

Here the CDR3 reads CASSPLPLAGGSDTQYF. CDR3 in DNA: TGTGCCAGCTCACCCCTTCCACTAGCGGGAGGATCAGATACGCAGTATTTT. The chain uses TRBV18 and TRBJ2-3; 12 positions match TRBD2. CDR1 is KGHSH, CDR2 LQKENI, per germline. CDR3 length: 17 amino acids. Trimming at V came to 3 bases and at J to 4 bases, leaving 8 bases not matched to a gene.

V and J are TRBV10-3 and TRBJ1-3, with 7 bases that match TRBD1. V shed 10 bases and J 2 bases; nucleotides not matched to a gene: 8. CDR1 ENHRY and CDR2 SYGVKD come from the germline V gene. CDR3 length: 14 amino acids. CDR3 protein: CATTGQGAGNTIYF. As DNA, the CDR3 is TGTGCCACCACCGGCCAGGGGGCTGGAAACACCATATATTTT.

This chain uses TRBV28 with TRBJ2-7; 7 nucleotides agree with TRBD1. With V trimmed by 2 bases and J by 5 bases, 6 bases remained unmatched. CDR1 MDHEN and CDR2 SYDVKM come from the germline V gene. The CDR3 sequence is 14 residues long. The CDR3 coding sequence is TGTGCCAGCAGTTTAAGTACAGGGGTCAACGAGCAGTACTTC. Residues: CASSLSTGVNEQYF.

V is TRBV28 and J is TRBJ1-4; a possible D gene is TRBD1 (6 bases). The germline V gene encodes CDR1 MDHEN and CDR2 SYDVKM. Trimming shortened V by 6 bases and J by 6 bases, and 11 bases separated the two germline ends. The CDR3 has 13 residues. Written as DNA, the CDR3 is TGTGCCAGCAGCCTCGGACAGCATGAAAAACTGTTTTTT. Its protein product is CASSLGQHEKLFF.

The chain uses TRBV15 and TRBJ2-7; D is perhaps TRBD2 (5 bases). V was pared by 3 bases and J by 1 base, with 10 bases between. Germline CDR1 is LNHNV and CDR2 is YYDKDF (reference sequence). The CDR3 loop spans 14 amino acids. CDR3 residues: CATSRDSTSYEQYF. The CDR3 DNA reads TGTGCCACCAGCAGGGACTCCACGTCCTACGAGCAGTACTTC. Together with reference TRBV15 and TRBJ2-7, the CDR3 gives the full variable domain: DAMVIQNPRYQVTQFGKPVTLSCSQTLNHNVMYWYQQKSSQAPKLLFHYYDKDFNNEADTPDNFQSRRPNTSFCFLDIRSPGLGDTAMYLCATSRDSTSYEQYFGPGTRLTVT.

The chain joins TRBV18 to TRBJ2-7, with D perhaps TRBD2 (5 bases). The CDR3 has 15 amino acids. V was trimmed by 2 bases and J by 6 bases, leaving 17 bases between them. Germline assignment: CDR1 KGHSH and CDR2 LQKENI. CDR3 residues: CASSPRLPRSGEQYF. CDR3 in DNA: TGTGCCAGCTCACCAAGACTACCCCGGTCGGGCGAGCAGTACTTC. The full variable domain, completed using reference TRBV18 and TRBJ2-7, is NAGVMQNPRHLVRRRGQEARLRCSPMKGHSHVYWYRQLPEEGLKFMVYLQKENIIDESGMPKERFSAEFPKEGPSILRIQQVVRGDSAAYFCASSPRLPRSGEQYFGPGTRLTVT.

CDR3 nucleotide sequence: TGTGCCAGCAGCAACCCGGGACAGGAACCCTACGAGCAGTACTTC. Translation: CASSNPGQEPYEQYF. This rearrangement joins TRBV11-2 to TRBJ2-7; 8 nucleotides match TRBD1. The trim removed 5 bases at V and 2 bases at J, leaving 8 bases unmatched. The CDR3 sequence is 15 residues long. Germline V gene lookup returns CDR1 SGHAT and CDR2 FQNNGV.

The J gene is TRBJ2-5, the V gene TRBV24-1; possibly TRBD1 for D (5 bases). The germline V gene has CDR1 KGHDR and CDR2 SFDVKD. V lost 3 bases, J lost 0 bases, and 13 bases lay in between. This CDR3 region has 16 residues. CDR3 DNA sequence: TGTGCCACCAGTGATCCGACAGCTAGGTACCAAGAGACCCAGTACTTC. Encoded protein: CATSDPTARYQETQYF.